The clone carrying this T cell receptor (beta chain) was detected many times. Germline V gene lookup returns CDR1 SEHNR and CDR2 FQNEAQ (reference sequence). J gave up 4 bases and V 4 bases, and 4 bases lay outside the gene matches. CDR3 length: 15 residues. This record comes from a study of neurological immune-mediated disorders. From 15-18 subjects, over 180 million TCR-beta sequences were obtained in each sequencing run. TCRdb ran MiXCR on the 5' RACE reads and lists one entry per CDR3 protein. The sample lists about 49,000 distinct CDR3 sequences; over 10% were seen once. Stated time point: longitudinal time-point 2. The unsorted libraries had their origin in 2 million PBMCs stored at -80 C.

Sequencing was performed on PBMCs. The V and J genes are TRBV7-9 and TRBJ2-6, with 7 bases lining up with TRBD1. The sequence was collected from a male donor with HTLV-1-associated myelopathy (HAM/TSP). Written as DNA, the CDR3 is TGTGCCAGCAGCTACAGGGGCGCCGGGGCCAACGTCCTGACTTTC. This gives the protein CASSYRGAGANVLTF.